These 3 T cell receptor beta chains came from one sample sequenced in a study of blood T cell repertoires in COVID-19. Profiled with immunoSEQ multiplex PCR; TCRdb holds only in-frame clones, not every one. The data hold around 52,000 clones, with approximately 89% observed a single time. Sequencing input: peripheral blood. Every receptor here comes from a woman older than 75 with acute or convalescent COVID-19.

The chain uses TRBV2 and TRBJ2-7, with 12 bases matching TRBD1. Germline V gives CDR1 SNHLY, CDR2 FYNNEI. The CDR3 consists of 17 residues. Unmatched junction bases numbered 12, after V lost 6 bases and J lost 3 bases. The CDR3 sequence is CASRLGTGGAGVYEQYF. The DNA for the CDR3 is TGTGCCAGCAGGCTGGGGACAGGGGGCGCGGGTGTCTACGAGCAGTACTTC.

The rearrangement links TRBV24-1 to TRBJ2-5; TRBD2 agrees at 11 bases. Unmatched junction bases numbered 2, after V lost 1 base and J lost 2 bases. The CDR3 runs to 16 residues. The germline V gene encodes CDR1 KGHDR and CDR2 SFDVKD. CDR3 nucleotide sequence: TGTGCCACCAGTGATTTTAGACTAGCGGGGCAAGAGACCCAGTACTTC. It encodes CATSDFRLAGQETQYF.

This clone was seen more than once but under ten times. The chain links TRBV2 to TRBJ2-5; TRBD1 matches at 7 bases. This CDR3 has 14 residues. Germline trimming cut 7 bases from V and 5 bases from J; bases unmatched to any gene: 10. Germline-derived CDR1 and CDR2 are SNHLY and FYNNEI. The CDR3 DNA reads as TGTGCCAGCACCGTTACAGGGGTGGGGGAGACCCAGTACTTC. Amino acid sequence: CASTVTGVGETQYF.